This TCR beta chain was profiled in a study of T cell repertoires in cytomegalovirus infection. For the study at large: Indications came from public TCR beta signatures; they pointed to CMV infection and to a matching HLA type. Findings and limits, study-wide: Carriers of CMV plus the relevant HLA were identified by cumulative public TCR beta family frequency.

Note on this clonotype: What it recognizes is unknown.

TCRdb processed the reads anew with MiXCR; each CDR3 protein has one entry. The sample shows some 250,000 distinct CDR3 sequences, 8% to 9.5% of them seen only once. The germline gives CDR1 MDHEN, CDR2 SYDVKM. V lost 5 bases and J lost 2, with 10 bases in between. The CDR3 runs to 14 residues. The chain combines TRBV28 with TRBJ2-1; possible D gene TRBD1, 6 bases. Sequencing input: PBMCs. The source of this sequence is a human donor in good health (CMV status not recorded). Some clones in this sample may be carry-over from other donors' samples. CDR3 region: CASSPQGTYNEQFF. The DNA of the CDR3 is TGTGCCAGCAGTCCCCAGGGGACCTACAATGAGCAGTTCTTC.